This T cell receptor beta chain emerged from a study of T-cell memory formation after mild COVID-19. Study-wide results and limits: Balance between CD4 and CD8 was seen in clones contracting day 15 to 85, and a CD4+ lean was seen in later expanders.

This clonotype was counted between two and nine times. Antigen unknown. TCRdb fed the 5' RACE reads into MiXCR, producing one record per CDR3 protein. This table has about 250,000 distinct CDR3 sequences, less than 20% appearing once. This TCR was recovered from an adult woman who had mild COVID-19 (a few samples of this study predate the infection). Cell type and time point are not known. Sequencing was done on a sample of PBMCs or a T cell subset sorted from them (not recorded which).

DNA for the CDR3: TGTGCCAGCAGTGTGTTCAGCCAAGAGACCCAGTACTTC. Translating gives CASSVFSQETQYF. J is TRBJ2-5 and V is TRBV2; no reliable D call. The V and J ends lost 4 bases and 1 base respectively, with 7 bases between them. Germline V gives CDR1 SNHLY, CDR2 FYNNEI. This CDR3 is 13 amino acids long.